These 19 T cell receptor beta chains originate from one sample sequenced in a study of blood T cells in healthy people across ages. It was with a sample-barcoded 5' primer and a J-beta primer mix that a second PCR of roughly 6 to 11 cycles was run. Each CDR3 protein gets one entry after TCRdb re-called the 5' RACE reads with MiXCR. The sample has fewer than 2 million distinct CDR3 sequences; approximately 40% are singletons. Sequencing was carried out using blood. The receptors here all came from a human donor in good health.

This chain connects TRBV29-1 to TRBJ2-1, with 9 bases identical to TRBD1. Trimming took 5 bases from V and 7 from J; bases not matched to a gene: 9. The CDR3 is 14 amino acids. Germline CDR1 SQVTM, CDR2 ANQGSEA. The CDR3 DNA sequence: TGCAGCGTTCTTAGGGACAGGGACGAGAATGAGCAGTTCTTC. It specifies CSVLRDRDENEQFF.

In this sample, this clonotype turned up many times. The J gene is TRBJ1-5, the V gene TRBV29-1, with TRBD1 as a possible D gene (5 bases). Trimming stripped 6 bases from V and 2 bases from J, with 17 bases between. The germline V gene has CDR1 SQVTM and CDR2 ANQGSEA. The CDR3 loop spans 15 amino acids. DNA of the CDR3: TGCAGCGTGCGGGGCAGCCCGGGAGGCAATCAGCCCCAGCATTTT. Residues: CSVRGSPGGNQPQHF.

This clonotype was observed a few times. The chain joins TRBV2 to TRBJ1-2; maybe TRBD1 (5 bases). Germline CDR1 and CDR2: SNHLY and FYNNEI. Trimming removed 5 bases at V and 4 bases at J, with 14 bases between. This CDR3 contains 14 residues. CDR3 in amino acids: CASSLQGPGYGYTF. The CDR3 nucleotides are TGTGCCAGCAGTCTGCAGGGACCTGGCTATGGCTACACCTTC.

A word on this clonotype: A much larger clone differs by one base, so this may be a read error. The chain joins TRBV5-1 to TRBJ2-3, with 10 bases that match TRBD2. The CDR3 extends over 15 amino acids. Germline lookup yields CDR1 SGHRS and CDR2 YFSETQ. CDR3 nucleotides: TGCGCCAGCTCTCGCACTAGCGGGGCGGGAGATGCGCAGTATTTT. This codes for CASSRTSGAGDAQYF.

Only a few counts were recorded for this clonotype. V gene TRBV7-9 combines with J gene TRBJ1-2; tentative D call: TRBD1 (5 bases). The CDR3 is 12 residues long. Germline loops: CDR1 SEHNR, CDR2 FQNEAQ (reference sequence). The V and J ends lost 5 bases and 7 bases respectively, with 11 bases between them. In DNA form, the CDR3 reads TGTGCCAGCAGCCCCCGACAGACTGGCTACACCTTC. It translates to CASSPRQTGYTF.

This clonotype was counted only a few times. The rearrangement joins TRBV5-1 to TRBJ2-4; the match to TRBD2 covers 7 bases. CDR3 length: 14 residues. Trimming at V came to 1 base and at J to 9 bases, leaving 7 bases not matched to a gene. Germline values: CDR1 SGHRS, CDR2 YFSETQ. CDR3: CASSLYGRGSIQYF. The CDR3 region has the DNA TGCGCCAGCAGCTTGTACGGACGCGGGAGCATTCAGTACTTC.

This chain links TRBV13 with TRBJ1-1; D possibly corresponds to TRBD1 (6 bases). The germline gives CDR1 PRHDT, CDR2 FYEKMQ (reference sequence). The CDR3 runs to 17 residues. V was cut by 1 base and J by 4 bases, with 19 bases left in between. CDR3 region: CASSLVGVLGGGTEAFF. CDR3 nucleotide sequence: TGTGCCAGCAGCTTAGTGGGCGTTTTGGGAGGGGGCACTGAAGCTTTCTTT. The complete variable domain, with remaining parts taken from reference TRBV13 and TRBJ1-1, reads AAGVIQSPRHLIKEKRETATLKCYPIPRHDTVYWYQQGPGQDPQFLISFYEKMQSDKGSIPDRFSAQQFSDYHSELNMSSLELGDSALYFCASSLVGVLGGGTEAFFGQGTRLTVV.

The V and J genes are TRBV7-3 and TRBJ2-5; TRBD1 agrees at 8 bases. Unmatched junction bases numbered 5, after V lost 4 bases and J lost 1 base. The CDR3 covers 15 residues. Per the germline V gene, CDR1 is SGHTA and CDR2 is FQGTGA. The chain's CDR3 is CASSSLGQGQETQYF. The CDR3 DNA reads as TGTGCCAGCAGCTCCCTTGGACAGGGCCAAGAGACCCAGTACTTC.

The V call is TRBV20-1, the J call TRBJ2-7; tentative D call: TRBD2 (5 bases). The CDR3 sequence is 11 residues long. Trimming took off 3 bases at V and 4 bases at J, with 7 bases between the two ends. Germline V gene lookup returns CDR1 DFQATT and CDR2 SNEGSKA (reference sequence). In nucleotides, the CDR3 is TGCAGTGCTAGGAGGGAATACGAGCAGTACTTC. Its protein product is CSARREYEQYF.

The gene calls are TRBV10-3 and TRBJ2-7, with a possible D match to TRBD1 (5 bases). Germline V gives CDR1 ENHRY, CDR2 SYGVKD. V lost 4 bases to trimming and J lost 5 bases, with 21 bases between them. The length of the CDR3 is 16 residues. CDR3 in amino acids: CAISGGDGPGPHEQYF. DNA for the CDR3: TGTGCCATCAGTGGGGGCGACGGGCCGGGCCCTCACGAGCAGTACTTC.

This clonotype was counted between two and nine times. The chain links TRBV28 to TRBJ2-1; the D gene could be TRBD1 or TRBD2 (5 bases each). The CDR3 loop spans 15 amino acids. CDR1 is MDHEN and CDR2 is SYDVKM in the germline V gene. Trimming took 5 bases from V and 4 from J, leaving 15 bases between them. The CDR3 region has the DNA TGTGCCAGCAGTCCTCGGGACGGACCATACAATGAGCAGTTCTTC. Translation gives CASSPRDGPYNEQFF. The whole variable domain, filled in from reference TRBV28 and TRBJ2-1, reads DVKVTQSSRYLVKRTGEKVFLECVQDMDHENMFWYRQDPGLGLRLIYFSYDVKMKEKGDIPEGYSVSREKKERFSLILESASTNQTSMYLCASSPRDGPYNEQFFGPGTRLTVL.

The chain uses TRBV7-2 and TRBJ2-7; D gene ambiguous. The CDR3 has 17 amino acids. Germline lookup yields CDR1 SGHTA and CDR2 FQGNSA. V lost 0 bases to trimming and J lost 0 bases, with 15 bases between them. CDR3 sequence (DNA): TGTGCCAGCAGCTTAGCGTCCGGCAGCCCCAGCTCCTACGAGCAGTACTTC. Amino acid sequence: CASSLASGSPSSYEQYF.

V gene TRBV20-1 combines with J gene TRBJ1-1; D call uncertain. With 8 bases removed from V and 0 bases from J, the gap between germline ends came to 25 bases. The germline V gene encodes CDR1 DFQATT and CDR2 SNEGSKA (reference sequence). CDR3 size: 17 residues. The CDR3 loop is CSTNPLLRAGLNTEAFF. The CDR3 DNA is TGCAGTACAAACCCCCTACTTAGGGCAGGCTTGAACACTGAAGCTTTCTTT.

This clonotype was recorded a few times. CDR3 region: CSVASYEQYF. The CDR3 region has the DNA TGCAGCGTTGCAAGTTACGAGCAGTACTTC. This sequence joins TRBV29-1 and TRBJ2-7; D not resolved. The CDR3 length is 10 residues. Deletions cut 4 bases from V and 4 bases from J, with 5 bases between. Germline V gene lookup returns CDR1 SQVTM and CDR2 ANQGSEA.

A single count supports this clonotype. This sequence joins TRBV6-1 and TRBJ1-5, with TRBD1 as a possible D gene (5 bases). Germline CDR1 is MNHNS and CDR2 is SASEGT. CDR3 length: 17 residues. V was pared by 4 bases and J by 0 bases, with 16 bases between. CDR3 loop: CASSARATPYSNQPQHF. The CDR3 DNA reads TGTGCCAGCAGTGCCAGGGCGACCCCTTATAGCAATCAGCCCCAGCATTTT.

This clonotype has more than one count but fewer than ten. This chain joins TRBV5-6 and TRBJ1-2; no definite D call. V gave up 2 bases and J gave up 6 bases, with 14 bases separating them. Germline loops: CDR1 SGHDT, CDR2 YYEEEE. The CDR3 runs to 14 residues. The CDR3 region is CASSFGRAQNGYTF. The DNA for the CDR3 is TGTGCCAGCAGCTTTGGTAGGGCCCAAAATGGCTACACCTTC.

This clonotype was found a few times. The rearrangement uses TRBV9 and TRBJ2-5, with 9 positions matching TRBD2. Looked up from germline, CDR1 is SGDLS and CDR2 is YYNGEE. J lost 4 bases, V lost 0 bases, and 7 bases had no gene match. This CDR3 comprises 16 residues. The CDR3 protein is CASSVGASGEAETQYF. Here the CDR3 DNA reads TGTGCCAGCAGCGTAGGGGCTAGCGGGGAGGCAGAGACCCAGTACTTC. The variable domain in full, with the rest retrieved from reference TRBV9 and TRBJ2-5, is DSGVTQTPKHLITATGQRVTLRCSPRSGDLSVYWYQQSLDQGLQFLIQYYNGEERAKGNILERFSAQQFPDLHSELNLSSLELGDSALYFCASSVGASGEAETQYFGPGTRLLVL.

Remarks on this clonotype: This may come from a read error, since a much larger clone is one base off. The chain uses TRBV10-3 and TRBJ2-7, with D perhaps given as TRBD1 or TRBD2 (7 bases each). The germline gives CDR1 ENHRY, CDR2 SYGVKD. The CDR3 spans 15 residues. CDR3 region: CAISEGGGQYYGQYF. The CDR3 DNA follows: TGTGCCATCAGTGAAGGGGGGGGACAGTACTACGGGCAGTACTTC.

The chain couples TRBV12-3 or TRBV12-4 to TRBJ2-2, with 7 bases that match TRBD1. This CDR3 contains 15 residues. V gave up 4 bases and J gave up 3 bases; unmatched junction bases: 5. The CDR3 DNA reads TGTGCCAGCAGTTCCCGGGACAGCTACACCGGGGAGCTGTTTTTT. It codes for CASSSRDSYTGELFF.